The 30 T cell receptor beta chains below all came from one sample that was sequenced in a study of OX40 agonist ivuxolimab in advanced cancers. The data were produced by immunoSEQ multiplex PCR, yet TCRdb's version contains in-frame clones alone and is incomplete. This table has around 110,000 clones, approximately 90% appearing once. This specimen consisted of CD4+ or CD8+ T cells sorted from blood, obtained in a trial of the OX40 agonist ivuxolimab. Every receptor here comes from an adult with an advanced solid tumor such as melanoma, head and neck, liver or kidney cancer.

The CDR3 nucleotides are TGCGCCAGCAGCTCCGGACAGGGTACTGGCGAGCAGTACTTC. As protein: CASSSGQGTGEQYF. V gene TRBV5-1 combines with J gene TRBJ2-7; 8 bases map to TRBD1. V gave up 3 bases and J gave up 6 bases; unmatched junction bases: 8. Germline V gene sequence: CDR1 SGHRS, CDR2 YFSETQ. CDR3 length equals 14 residues.

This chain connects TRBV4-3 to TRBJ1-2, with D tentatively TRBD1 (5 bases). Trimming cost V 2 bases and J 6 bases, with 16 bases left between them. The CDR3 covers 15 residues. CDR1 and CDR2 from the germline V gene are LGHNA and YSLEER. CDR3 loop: CASSQWAGREHGYTF. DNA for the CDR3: TGCGCCAGCAGCCAATGGGCAGGGAGGGAGCATGGCTACACCTTC.

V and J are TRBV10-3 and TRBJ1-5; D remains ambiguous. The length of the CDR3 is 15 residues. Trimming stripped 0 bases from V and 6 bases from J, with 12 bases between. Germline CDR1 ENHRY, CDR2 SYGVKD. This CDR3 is CAISESLQLSQPQHF. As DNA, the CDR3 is TGTGCCATCAGTGAGTCGTTACAGCTGAGTCAGCCCCAGCATTTT.

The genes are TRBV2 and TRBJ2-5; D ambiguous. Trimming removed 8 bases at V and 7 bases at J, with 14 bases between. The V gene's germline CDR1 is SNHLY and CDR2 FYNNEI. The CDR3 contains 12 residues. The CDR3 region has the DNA TGTGCCAGCTTCGACGGCCCAGGGACCCAGTACTTC. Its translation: CASFDGPGTQYF.

CDR3 in amino acids: CASSERGYTDTQYF. For the CDR3, the DNA is TGTGCCAGCAGTGAGAGAGGGTACACAGATACGCAGTATTTT. The genes are TRBV2 and TRBJ2-3; D is possibly TRBD2 (5 bases). Germline V CDR1 and CDR2: SNHLY, FYNNEI. The CDR3 has 14 residues. V was pared by 3 bases and J by 2 bases, with 9 bases between.

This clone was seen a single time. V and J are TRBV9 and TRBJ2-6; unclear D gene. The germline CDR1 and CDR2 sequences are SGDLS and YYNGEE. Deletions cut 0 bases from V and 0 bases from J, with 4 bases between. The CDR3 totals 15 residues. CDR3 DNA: TGTGCCAGCAGCGTAGCGGGCTCTGGGGCCAACGTCCTGACTTTC. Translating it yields CASSVAGSGANVLTF.

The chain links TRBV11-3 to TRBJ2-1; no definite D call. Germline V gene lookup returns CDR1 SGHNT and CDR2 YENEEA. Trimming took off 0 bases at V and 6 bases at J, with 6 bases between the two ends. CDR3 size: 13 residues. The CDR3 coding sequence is TGTGCCAGCAGCTTAGATTTGGGCAATGAGCAGTTCTTC. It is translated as CASSLDLGNEQFF.

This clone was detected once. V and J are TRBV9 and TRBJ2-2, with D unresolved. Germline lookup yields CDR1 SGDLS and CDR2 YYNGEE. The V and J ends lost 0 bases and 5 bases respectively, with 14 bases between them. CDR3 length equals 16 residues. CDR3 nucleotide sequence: TGTGCCAGCAGCGTAGCTCCAAACAGCCTTACCGGGGAGCTGTTTTTT. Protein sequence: CASSVAPNSLTGELFF.

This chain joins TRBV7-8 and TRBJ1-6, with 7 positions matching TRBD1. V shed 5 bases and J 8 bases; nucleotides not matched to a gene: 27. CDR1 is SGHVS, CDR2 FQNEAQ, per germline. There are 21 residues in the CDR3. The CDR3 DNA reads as TGTGCCAGCAGCCCCAAGAGGTTCAGGGACAGAGTCCCGACAGGCCATTCACCCCTCCACTTT. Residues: CASSPKRFRDRVPTGHSPLHF.

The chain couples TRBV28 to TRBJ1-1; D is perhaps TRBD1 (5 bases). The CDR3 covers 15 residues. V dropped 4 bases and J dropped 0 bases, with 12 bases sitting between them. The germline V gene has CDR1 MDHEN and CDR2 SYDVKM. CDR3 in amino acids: CASSWGRAMNTEAFF. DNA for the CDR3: TGTGCCAGCAGTTGGGGCCGGGCGATGAACACTGAAGCTTTCTTT.

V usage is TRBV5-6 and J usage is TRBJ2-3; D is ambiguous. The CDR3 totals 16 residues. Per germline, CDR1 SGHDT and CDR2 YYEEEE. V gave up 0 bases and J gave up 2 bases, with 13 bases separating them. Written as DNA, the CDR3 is TGTGCCAGCAGCTTGGAGGACGGAAGCTTCACAGATACGCAGTATTTT. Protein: CASSLEDGSFTDTQYF.

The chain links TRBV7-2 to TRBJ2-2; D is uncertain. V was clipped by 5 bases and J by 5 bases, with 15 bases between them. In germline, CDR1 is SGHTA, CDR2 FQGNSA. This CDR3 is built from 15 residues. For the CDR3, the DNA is TGTGCCAGCAGCCCATTTGAGAGGTTGACCGGGGAGCTGTTTTTT. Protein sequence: CASSPFERLTGELFF.

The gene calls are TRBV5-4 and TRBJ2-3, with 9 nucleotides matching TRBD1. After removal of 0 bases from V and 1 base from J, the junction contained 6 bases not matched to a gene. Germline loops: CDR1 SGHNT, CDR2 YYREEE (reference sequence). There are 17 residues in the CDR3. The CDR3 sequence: CASSLEVGDRGTDTQYF. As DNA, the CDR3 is TGTGCCAGCAGCTTGGAGGTCGGGGACAGGGGCACAGATACGCAGTATTTT.

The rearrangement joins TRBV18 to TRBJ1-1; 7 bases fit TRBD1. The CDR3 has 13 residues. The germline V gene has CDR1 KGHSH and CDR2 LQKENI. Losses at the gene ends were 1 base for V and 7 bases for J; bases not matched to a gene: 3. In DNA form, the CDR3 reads TGTGCCAGCTCACCACGGACAGGCGATGAAGCTTTCTTT. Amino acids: CASSPRTGDEAFF. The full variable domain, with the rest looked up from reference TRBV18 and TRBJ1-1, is NAGVMQNPRHLVRRRGQEARLRCSPMKGHSHVYWYRQLPEEGLKFMVYLQKENIIDESGMPKERFSAEFPKEGPSILRIQQVVRGDSAAYFCASSPRTGDEAFFGQGTRLTVV.

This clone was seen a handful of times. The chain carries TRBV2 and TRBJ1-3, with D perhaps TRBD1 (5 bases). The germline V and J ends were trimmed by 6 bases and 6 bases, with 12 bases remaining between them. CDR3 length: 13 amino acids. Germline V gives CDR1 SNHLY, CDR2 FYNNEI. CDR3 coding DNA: TGTGCCAGCAGCCAGGGAAAAGAAAACACCATATATTTT. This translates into CASSQGKENTIYF.

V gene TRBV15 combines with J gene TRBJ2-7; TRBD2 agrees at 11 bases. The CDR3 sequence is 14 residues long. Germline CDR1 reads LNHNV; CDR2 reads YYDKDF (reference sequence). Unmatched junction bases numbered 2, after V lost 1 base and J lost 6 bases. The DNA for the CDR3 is TGTGCCACCAGCAGAGGACTAGCGGGGAGCGAGCAGTACTTC. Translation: CATSRGLAGSEQYF.

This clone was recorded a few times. DNA of the CDR3: TGTGCCAGCAGCTTGGACAGCAATCAGCCCCAGCATTTT. Translating it yields CASSLDSNQPQHF. The chain uses TRBV11-2 and TRBJ1-5; D is uncertain. V lost 3 bases, J lost 1 base, and 4 bases lay in between. From germline, CDR1 is SGHAT and CDR2 FQNNGV. CDR3 size: 13 residues. Using reference TRBV11-2 and TRBJ1-5 for the parts outside the CDR3, the full variable domain is EAGVAQSPRYKIIEKRQSVAFWCNPISGHATLYWYQQILGQGPKLLIQFQNNGVVDDSQLPKDRFSAERLKGVDSTLKIQPAKLEDSAVYLCASSLDSNQPQHFGDGTRLSIL.

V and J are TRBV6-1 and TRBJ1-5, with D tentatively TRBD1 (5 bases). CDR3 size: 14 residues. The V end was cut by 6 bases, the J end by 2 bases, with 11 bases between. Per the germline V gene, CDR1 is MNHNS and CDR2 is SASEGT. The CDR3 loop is CASSPRGGNQPQHF. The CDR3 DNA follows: TGTGCCAGCAGCCCCAGAGGGGGCAATCAGCCCCAGCATTTT.

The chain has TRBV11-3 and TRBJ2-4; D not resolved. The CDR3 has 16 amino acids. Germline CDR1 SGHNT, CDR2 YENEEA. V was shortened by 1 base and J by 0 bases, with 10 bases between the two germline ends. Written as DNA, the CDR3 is TGTGCCAGCAGCTTAGTATTCTGGTTAGCCAAAAACATTCAGTACTTC. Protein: CASSLVFWLAKNIQYF.

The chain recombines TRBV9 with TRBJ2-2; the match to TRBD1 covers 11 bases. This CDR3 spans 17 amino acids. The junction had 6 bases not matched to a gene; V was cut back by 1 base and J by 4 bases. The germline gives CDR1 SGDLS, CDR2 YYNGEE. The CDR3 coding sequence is TGTGCCAGCAGCGTACAATCCGGGACAGGGGGCACCGGGGAGCTGTTTTTT. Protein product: CASSVQSGTGGTGELFF. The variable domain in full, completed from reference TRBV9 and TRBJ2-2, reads DSGVTQTPKHLITATGQRVTLRCSPRSGDLSVYWYQQSLDQGLQFLIQYYNGEERAKGNILERFSAQQFPDLHSELNLSSLELGDSALYFCASSVQSGTGGTGELFFGEGSRLTVL.

CDR3 sequence reads: CASSRAGDYGYTF. DNA of the CDR3: TGTGCCAGCAGTCGGGCAGGGGACTATGGCTACACCTTC. The rearrangement joins TRBV6-1 to TRBJ1-2; TRBD1 is a possible D gene (6 bases). The CDR3 extends over 13 amino acids. Trimming shortened V by 5 bases and J by 3 bases, and 10 bases separated the two germline ends. Germline values: CDR1 MNHNS, CDR2 SASEGT.

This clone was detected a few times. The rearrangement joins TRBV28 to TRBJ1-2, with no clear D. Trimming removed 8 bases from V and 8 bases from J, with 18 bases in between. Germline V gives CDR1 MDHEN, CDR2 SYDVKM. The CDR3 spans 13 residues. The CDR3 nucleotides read TGTGCCAGCTGGATTATGGAGGACGGAGGCTACACCTTC. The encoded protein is CASWIMEDGGYTF.

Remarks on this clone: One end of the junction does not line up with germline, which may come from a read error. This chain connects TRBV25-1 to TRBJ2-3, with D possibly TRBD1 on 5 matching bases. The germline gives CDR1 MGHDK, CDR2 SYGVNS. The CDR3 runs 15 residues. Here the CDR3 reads CASSAAGKGTGTQYF. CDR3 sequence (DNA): TGTGCCAGCAGTGCCGCAGGGAAGGGCACAGGTACGCAGTATTTT.

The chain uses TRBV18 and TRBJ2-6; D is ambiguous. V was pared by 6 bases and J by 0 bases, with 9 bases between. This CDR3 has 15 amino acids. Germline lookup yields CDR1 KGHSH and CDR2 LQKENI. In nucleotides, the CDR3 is TGTGCCAGCTCTTCCCTTCCCTCTGGGGCCAACGTCCTGACTTTC. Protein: CASSSLPSGANVLTF.

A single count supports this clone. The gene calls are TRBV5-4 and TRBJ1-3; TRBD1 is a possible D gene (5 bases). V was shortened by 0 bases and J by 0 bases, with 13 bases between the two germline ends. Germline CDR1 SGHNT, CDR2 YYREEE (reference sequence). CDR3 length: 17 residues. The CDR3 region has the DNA TGTGCCAGCAGCTTGGGGGACCCGACCCTCTCTGGAAACACCATATATTTT. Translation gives CASSLGDPTLSGNTIYF.

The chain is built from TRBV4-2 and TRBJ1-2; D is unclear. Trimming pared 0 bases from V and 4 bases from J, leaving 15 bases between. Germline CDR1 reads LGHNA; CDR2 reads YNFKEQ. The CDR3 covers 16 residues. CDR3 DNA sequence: TGTGCCAGCAGCCAAGATCAAGGGTCGGGCAGCTATGGCTACACCTTC. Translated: CASSQDQGSGSYGYTF.

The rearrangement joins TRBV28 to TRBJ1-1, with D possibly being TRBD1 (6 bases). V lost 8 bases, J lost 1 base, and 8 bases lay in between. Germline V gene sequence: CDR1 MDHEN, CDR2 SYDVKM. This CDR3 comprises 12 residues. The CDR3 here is CASGGPNTEAFF. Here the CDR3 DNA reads TGTGCCAGCGGGGGGCCGAACACTGAAGCTTTCTTT.

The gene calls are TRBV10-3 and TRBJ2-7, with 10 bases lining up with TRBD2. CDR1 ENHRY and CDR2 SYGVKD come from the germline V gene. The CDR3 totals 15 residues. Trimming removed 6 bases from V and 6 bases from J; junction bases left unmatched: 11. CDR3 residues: CAIRPSGGRAGEQYF. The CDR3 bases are TGTGCCATCAGACCTAGCGGGGGACGGGCGGGCGAGCAGTACTTC.

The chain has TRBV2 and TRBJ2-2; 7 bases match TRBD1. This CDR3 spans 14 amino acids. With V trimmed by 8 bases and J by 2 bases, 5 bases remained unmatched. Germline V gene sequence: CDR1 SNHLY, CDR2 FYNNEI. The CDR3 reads CASLRDSNTGELFF. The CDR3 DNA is TGTGCCAGCCTCCGGGACAGCAACACCGGGGAGCTGTTTTTT.

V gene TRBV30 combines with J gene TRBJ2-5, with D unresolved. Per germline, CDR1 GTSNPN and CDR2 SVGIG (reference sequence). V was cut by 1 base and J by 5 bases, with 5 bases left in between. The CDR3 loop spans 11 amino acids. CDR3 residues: CAWSASETQYF. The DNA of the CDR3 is TGTGCCTGGAGTGCTTCGGAGACCCAGTACTTC.